Below, 30 T cell receptor beta chains from the same sample are listed, as sequenced in a study of blood T cell repertoires in COVID-19. Libraries were prepared by immunoSEQ multiplex PCR; TCRdb keeps only in-frame clonotypes and omits some of them. This table holds some 210,000 clones, approximately 84% found once. Input material: peripheral blood. The receptors were gathered from a woman aged 70-85 years with active or convalescent COVID-19.

This chain joins TRBV28 and TRBJ2-2; tentatively, D is TRBD2 (6 bases). Germline V CDR1 and CDR2: MDHEN, SYDVKM. Trimming stripped 6 bases from V and 1 base from J, with 12 bases between. The CDR3 contains 15 residues. CDR3 amino acids: CASSQLGGNTGELFF. CDR3 nucleotides: TGTGCCAGCAGCCAACTCGGGGGGAACACCGGGGAGCTGTTTTTT.

The rearrangement uses TRBV11-2 and TRBJ1-4, with 8 positions matching TRBD1. Germline V gene sequence: CDR1 SGHAT, CDR2 FQNNGV. This CDR3 region has 15 residues. Trimming removed 2 bases from V and 6 bases from J; junction bases left unmatched: 5. The CDR3, as DNA: TGTGCCAGCAGCTTAACCCCGGACAGGGATGAAAAACTGTTTTTT. Encoded protein: CASSLTPDRDEKLFF.

The chain combines TRBV5-1 with TRBJ2-5, with D tentatively TRBD2 (6 bases). CDR3 size: 13 residues. Between the trimmed V and J ends, which lost 7 bases and 1 base, there was a span of 11 bases. CDR1 and CDR2 (germline): SGHRS, YFSETQ. CDR3 coding DNA: TGCGCCAGCGGCGGGACTTTCCAAGAGACCCAGTACTTC. Translating it yields CASGGTFQETQYF.

This chain joins TRBV4-1 and TRBJ2-3, with D tentatively TRBD1 (6 bases). Germline CDR1 reads MGHRA; CDR2 reads YSYEKL. The V end was cut by 4 bases, the J end by 2 bases, with 13 bases between. CDR3 size: 15 residues. The CDR3 sequence: CASSLRRTDTDTQYF. Written as DNA, the CDR3 is TGCGCCAGCAGCCTCAGGAGGACAGACACAGATACGCAGTATTTT.

V gene TRBV9 combines with J gene TRBJ1-2; a weak D match, TRBD1 (6 bases). CDR1 is SGDLS, CDR2 YYNGEE, per germline. V dropped 5 bases and J dropped 8 bases, with 13 bases sitting between them. The CDR3 spans 12 residues. The CDR3 sequence: CASSTGNGGYTF. CDR3 DNA sequence: TGTGCCAGCAGTACAGGGAACGGAGGCTACACCTTC.

This chain uses TRBV4-2 with TRBJ2-2; 11 bases are a match to TRBD2. Trimming took 1 base from V and 1 from J; bases not matched to a gene: 2. This CDR3 has 17 residues. Germline V gene lookup returns CDR1 LGHNA and CDR2 YNFKEQ. The CDR3 region is CASSQGTSGRNTGELFF. The CDR3 DNA follows: TGTGCCAGCAGCCAAGGTACTAGCGGGAGGAACACCGGGGAGCTGTTTTTT.

V and J are TRBV11-1 and TRBJ1-1; TRBD1 matches at 8 bases. Germline loops: CDR1 SGHAT, CDR2 FQDESV (reference sequence). J was trimmed by 2 bases and V by 5 bases; bases with no gene match: 7. This CDR3 has 15 amino acids. The CDR3 coding sequence is TGTGCCAGCAGCCGAAGGACAGGGCCTAACACTGAAGCTTTCTTT. This translates into CASSRRTGPNTEAFF.

The chain combines TRBV20-1 with TRBJ1-4; D ambiguous. Germline values: CDR1 DFQATT, CDR2 SNEGSKA (reference sequence). The CDR3 has 14 residues. V was clipped by 3 bases and J by 5 bases, with 13 bases between them. The CDR3 region is CSASSRGFNEKLFF. The CDR3 DNA follows: TGCAGTGCTAGTAGCAGAGGTTTCAATGAAAAACTGTTTTTT.

CDR3 residues: CASSTDRGQETQYF. CDR3 in DNA: TGTGCCAGCAGCACCGACAGGGGCCAAGAGACCCAGTACTTC. The chain joins TRBV9 to TRBJ2-5; 8 nucleotides align to TRBD1. The CDR3 sequence is 14 residues long. Per germline, CDR1 SGDLS and CDR2 YYNGEE. V trimming: 4 bases; J trimming: 1 base; junction bases outside the gene matches: 3.

The V and J genes are TRBV9 and TRBJ2-3; D unresolved. The CDR3 runs 15 residues. Deletions cut 0 bases from V and 1 base from J, with 9 bases between. Germline CDR1 SGDLS, CDR2 YYNGEE. In DNA, the CDR3 is TGTGCCAGCAGCGTAGCGGCCCTAGGCACAGATACGCAGTATTTT. As protein: CASSVAALGTDTQYF.

This chain joins TRBV7-9 and TRBJ2-5; no definite D call. Trimming removed 6 bases from V and 5 bases from J, with 16 bases in between. Germline assignment: CDR1 SEHNR and CDR2 FQNEAQ (reference sequence). This CDR3 region has 14 residues. The CDR3 spells CASSLAVGRETQYF. The CDR3 DNA reads TGTGCCAGCAGTCTGGCGGTTGGTCGGGAGACCCAGTACTTC.

The rearrangement links TRBV7-6 to TRBJ1-1; no reliable D call. The germline V gene has CDR1 SGHVS and CDR2 FNYEAQ. The CDR3 loop spans 15 amino acids. The V gene lost 0 bases and the J gene lost 7 bases, with 15 bases spanning the gap. DNA of the CDR3: TGTGCCAGCAGCTTAGCCCTGGGGAGGCGGAATGAAGCTTTCTTT. This sequence encodes CASSLALGRRNEAFF.

V usage is TRBV2 and J usage is TRBJ2-1; 14 bases agree with TRBD2. Germline V gene lookup returns CDR1 SNHLY and CDR2 FYNNEI. This CDR3 contains 18 residues. V lost 10 bases and J lost 2; bases outside the gene matches: 13. CDR3 loop: CAIQTPGTSGRPYNEQFF. CDR3 bases: TGTGCCATCCAGACCCCAGGGACTAGCGGGAGACCCTACAATGAGCAGTTCTTC.

The chain carries TRBV3-1 (or the pseudogene TRBV3-2) and TRBJ2-7; D might be TRBD2 (5 bases). CDR1 LGHDT and CDR2 YNNKEL come from the germline V gene (reference sequence). This CDR3 spans 15 amino acids. V lost 4 bases, J lost 0 bases, and 13 bases lay in between. The CDR3 nucleotides are TGTGCCAGCAGCCCCCGGGGTAGCGCCTCCTACGAGCAGTACTTC. Translated: CASSPRGSASYEQYF.

V gene TRBV23-1 combines with J gene TRBJ2-1; TRBD1 agrees at 7 bases. TRBV23-1 is recorded as an ORF, its role being uncertain. The V gene end was trimmed by 4 bases and the J gene end by 5 bases; junction bases not matched to a gene: 2. CDR3 length equals 13 residues. CDR3 loop: CASSRQGDNEQFF. Here the CDR3 DNA reads TGCGCCAGCAGTCGCCAGGGGGACAATGAGCAGTTCTTC.

V gene TRBV19 combines with J gene TRBJ2-1; TRBD2 matches at 10 bases. The CDR3 consists of 15 residues. In germline, CDR1 is LNHDA, CDR2 SQIVND (reference sequence). J gave up 3 bases and V 7 bases, and 6 bases lay outside the gene matches. This CDR3 is CASTRTSGFYNEQFF. CDR3 DNA: TGTGCCAGTACCCGGACTAGCGGCTTCTACAATGAGCAGTTCTTC.

The chain is built from TRBV9 and TRBJ2-1, with 12 bases identical to TRBD2. Per the germline V gene, CDR1 is SGDLS and CDR2 is YYNGEE. The CDR3 length is 16 residues. The V gene end was trimmed by 0 bases and the J gene end by 8 bases; junction bases not matched to a gene: 6. CDR3 region: CASSVGTSGTVHEQFF. CDR3 DNA sequence: TGTGCCAGCAGCGTAGGGACTAGCGGGACCGTGCATGAGCAGTTCTTC.

The V and J genes are TRBV28 and TRBJ1-5; 7 bases align to TRBD1. This CDR3 has 17 residues. Trimming took 3 bases from V and 1 from J; bases not matched to a gene: 9. Germline V gene sequence: CDR1 MDHEN, CDR2 SYDVKM. The CDR3 here is CASSLTAYRGSNQPQHF. CDR3 sequence (DNA): TGTGCCAGCAGTTTGACCGCCTACAGGGGAAGCAATCAGCCCCAGCATTTT. The complete variable domain, with remaining parts taken from reference TRBV28 and TRBJ1-5, reads DVKVTQSSRYLVKRTGEKVFLECVQDMDHENMFWYRQDPGLGLRLIYFSYDVKMKEKGDIPEGYSVSREKKERFSLILESASTNQTSMYLCASSLTAYRGSNQPQHFGDGTRLSIL.

The chain links TRBV6-1 to TRBJ1-3; 7 nucleotides align to TRBD1. This CDR3 has 16 amino acids. Germline lookup yields CDR1 MNHNS and CDR2 SASEGT. The V gene end was trimmed by 4 bases and the J gene end by 2 bases; junction bases not matched to a gene: 8. The DNA for the CDR3 is TGTGCCAGCAGTGCCGTACCACAGGGGACTGGAAACACCATATATTTT. Translating gives CASSAVPQGTGNTIYF.

The chain's CDR3 is CASARTYPPYEQYF. Here the CDR3 DNA reads TGTGCCTCAGCGAGGACATACCCACCTTACGAGCAGTACTTC. The gene calls are TRBV28 and TRBJ2-7; a weak D match, TRBD1 (5 bases). Germline V gene sequence: CDR1 MDHEN, CDR2 SYDVKM. With 11 bases removed from V and 4 bases from J, the gap between germline ends came to 21 bases. The CDR3 loop spans 14 amino acids. The full variable domain, with the rest looked up from reference TRBV28 and TRBJ2-7, is DVKVTQSSRYLVKRTGEKVFLECVQDMDHENMFWYRQDPGLGLRLIYFSYDVKMKEKGDIPEGYSVSREKKERFSLILESASTNQTSMYLCASARTYPPYEQYFGPGTRLTVT.

This chain joins TRBV28 and TRBJ2-3; 10 nucleotides agree with TRBD2. Germline lookup yields CDR1 MDHEN and CDR2 SYDVKM. With 7 bases clipped from V and 4 bases from J, the junction kept 5 bases outside the gene matches. The CDR3 is made up of 14 amino acids. The CDR3 sequence: CASTTAGGPDTQYF. The CDR3 region has the DNA TGTGCCAGCACCACAGCGGGAGGGCCAGATACGCAGTATTTT.

The CDR3 spells CASSRRGSQYGYTF. CDR3 nucleotide sequence: TGTGCCAGCAGCCGCAGGGGATCCCAGTATGGCTACACCTTC. This chain uses TRBV3-1 (or the pseudogene TRBV3-2) with TRBJ1-2; D may be TRBD1 (6 bases). The CDR3 loop spans 14 amino acids. V lost 4 bases and J 5 bases, leaving 14 bases between the germline ends. Germline-derived CDR1 and CDR2 are LGHDT and YNNKEL (reference sequence).

The J gene is TRBJ1-2, the V gene TRBV6-5; weak D call: TRBD1 (6 bases). Trimming stripped 4 bases from V and 5 bases from J, with 14 bases between. In germline, CDR1 is MNHEY, CDR2 SVGAGI. This CDR3 spans 14 amino acids. The CDR3 loop is CASSSHRVGYGYTF. CDR3 sequence (DNA): TGTGCCAGCAGTTCCCACAGGGTAGGATATGGCTACACCTTC.

The genes are TRBV4-2 and TRBJ1-3; 9 positions match TRBD1. This CDR3 spans 16 amino acids. Germline assignment: CDR1 LGHNA and CDR2 YNFKEQ. V shed 6 bases and J 3 bases; nucleotides not matched to a gene: 9. DNA of the CDR3: TGTGCCAGCAGTTTCTCCGGGACAGGGAGTGGAAACACCATATATTTT. This translates into CASSFSGTGSGNTIYF.

The rearrangement uses TRBV5-1 and TRBJ1-3; D is uncertain. CDR1 is SGHRS and CDR2 is YFSETQ in the germline V gene. The CDR3 spans 16 residues. V gave up 0 bases and J gave up 1 base, with 11 bases separating them. The DNA for the CDR3 is TGCGCCAGCAGCTTGGGAGGGCGGGAGTCTGGAAACACCATATATTTT. Translation gives CASSLGGRESGNTIYF.

The chain is built from TRBV19 and TRBJ2-1, with 9 positions matching TRBD2. The V gene end was trimmed by 7 bases and the J gene end by 6 bases; junction bases not matched to a gene: 10. The germline gives CDR1 LNHDA, CDR2 SQIVND (reference sequence). The CDR3 consists of 15 residues. CDR3 in amino acids: CASKDGGRGFNEQFF. The CDR3 DNA reads TGTGCCAGTAAGGACGGCGGGAGGGGATTCAATGAGCAGTTCTTC.

The genes are TRBV15 and TRBJ2-3; D gene ambiguous. Trimming stripped 3 bases from V and 1 base from J, with 2 bases between. The CDR3 sequence is 12 residues long. The germline gives CDR1 LNHNV, CDR2 YYDKDF (reference sequence). CDR3 in amino acids: CATSSGTDTQYF. The CDR3 coding sequence is TGTGCCACCAGCAGCGGCACAGATACGCAGTATTTT.

V usage is TRBV24-1 and J usage is TRBJ1-4; maybe TRBD1 (5 bases). Germline V gene lookup returns CDR1 KGHDR and CDR2 SFDVKD. This CDR3 spans 12 amino acids. The ends were cut back, 7 bases at V and 7 bases at J, with 9 bases in the middle. Here the CDR3 DNA reads TGTGCCACCAGCCAGGGAGGTGAAAAACTGTTTTTT. Translation: CATSQGGEKLFF.

The chain uses TRBV3-1 (or the pseudogene TRBV3-2) and TRBJ2-2; 8 nucleotides align to TRBD2. This CDR3 is built from 15 residues. After removal of 3 bases from V and 6 bases from J, the junction contained 6 bases not matched to a gene. From germline, CDR1 is LGHDT and CDR2 YNNKEL (reference sequence). Written as DNA, the CDR3 is TGTGCCAGCAGCCATCGGGAGGGCCGGTCCGGGGAGCTGTTTTTT. This sequence encodes CASSHREGRSGELFF.

The J gene is TRBJ2-3, the V gene TRBV5-1; maybe TRBD2 (5 bases). The germline V gene has CDR1 SGHRS and CDR2 YFSETQ. This CDR3 has 14 amino acids. V gave up 0 bases and J gave up 7 bases, with 12 bases separating them. Here the CDR3 reads CASSLEGSFNTQYF. As DNA, the CDR3 is TGCGCCAGCAGCTTGGAAGGGAGTTTTAATACGCAGTATTTT.